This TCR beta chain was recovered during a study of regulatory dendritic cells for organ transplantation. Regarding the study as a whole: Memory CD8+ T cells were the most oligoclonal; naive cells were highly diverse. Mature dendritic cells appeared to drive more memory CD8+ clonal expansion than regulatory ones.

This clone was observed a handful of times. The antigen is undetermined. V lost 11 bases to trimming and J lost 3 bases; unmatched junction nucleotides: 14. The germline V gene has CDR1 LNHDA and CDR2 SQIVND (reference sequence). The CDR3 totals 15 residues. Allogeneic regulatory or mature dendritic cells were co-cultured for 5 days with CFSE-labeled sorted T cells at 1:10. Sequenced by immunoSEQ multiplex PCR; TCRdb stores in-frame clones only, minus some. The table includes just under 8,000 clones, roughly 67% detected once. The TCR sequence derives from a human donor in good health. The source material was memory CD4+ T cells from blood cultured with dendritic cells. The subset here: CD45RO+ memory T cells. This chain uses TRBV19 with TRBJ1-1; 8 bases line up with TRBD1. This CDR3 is CASISGTGSDTEAFF. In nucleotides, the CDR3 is TGTGCCTCGATTTCCGGGACAGGTAGCGACACTGAAGCTTTCTTT.